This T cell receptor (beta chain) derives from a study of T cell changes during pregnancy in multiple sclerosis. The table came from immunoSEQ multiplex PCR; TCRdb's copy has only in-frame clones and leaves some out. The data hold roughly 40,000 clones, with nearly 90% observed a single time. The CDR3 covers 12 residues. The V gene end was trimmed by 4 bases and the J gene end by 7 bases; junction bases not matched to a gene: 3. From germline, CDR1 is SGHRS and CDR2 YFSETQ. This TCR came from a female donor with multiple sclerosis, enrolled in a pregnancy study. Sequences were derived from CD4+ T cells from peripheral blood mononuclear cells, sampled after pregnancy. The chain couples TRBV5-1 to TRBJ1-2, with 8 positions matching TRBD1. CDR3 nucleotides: TGCGCCAGCAGCACTGACAGGGGTGGCTACACCTTC. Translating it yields CASSTDRGGYTF.